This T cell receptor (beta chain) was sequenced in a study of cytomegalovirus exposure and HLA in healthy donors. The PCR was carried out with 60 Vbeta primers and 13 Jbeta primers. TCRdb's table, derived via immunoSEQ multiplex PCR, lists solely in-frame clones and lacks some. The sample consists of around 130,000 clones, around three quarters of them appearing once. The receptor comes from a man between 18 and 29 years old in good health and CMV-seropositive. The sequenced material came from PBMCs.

CDR3 sequence reads: CASSQDWTPAGYTF. The CDR3 DNA follows: TGCGCCAGCAGCCAAGATTGGACACCGGCCGGCTACACCTTC. The V and J genes are TRBV4-1 and TRBJ1-2; TRBD1 is a possible D gene (5 bases). In germline, CDR1 is MGHRA, CDR2 YSYEKL. The V end was cut by 0 bases, the J end by 8 bases, with 13 bases between. CDR3 size: 14 residues.